A selection of T cell receptor beta chains follows, all from one sample in a study of preoperative IRX-2 immunotherapy in early breast cancer. Using immunoSEQ multiplex PCR, the repertoire was profiled, and TCRdb retains in-frame clones only, with some absent. The table records approximately 31,000 clones, just under 90% of them present only once. The sequencing used tumor tissue, collected after IRX-2 immunotherapy. The receptors stem from a human donor with breast cancer. Both conserved end residues are part of each CDR3. A D gene is named only where the DNA matches it firmly. Part of the rows lack a size; the others show once, few, many or a class for expanded clones.

cdr3_nt cdr3_aa j_call clone_size d_call v_call cdr3_length
TGTGCCAGCAGTTTAATAAGGGGGTCTTACGAGCAGTACTTC CASSLIRGSYEQYF TRBJ2-7 - - TRBV6-4 14
TGTGCCAGCTCACCTTATACTAGCACAGATACGCAGTATTTT CASSPYTSTDTQYF TRBJ2-3 - - TRBV18 14
TGTGCCAGCAGCTTGGCCGGCGGGAGGGCCTACAATGAGCAGTTCTTC CASSLAGGRAYNEQFF TRBJ2-1 - TRBD2 TRBV7-6 16
TGTGCCAGCACCCGAAGACAGGGGCCCTCTTACAATGAGCAGTTCTTC CASTRRQGPSYNEQFF TRBJ2-1 once TRBD1 TRBV6-8 16
TGTGCCAGCAGCTTTGGGGACGCCACTCGGCCCCAGCATTTT CASSFGDATRPQHF TRBJ1-5 - - TRBV11-3 14
TGCGCCAGCAGCCAAGATAGATCGGGGGAGACCCAGTACTTC CASSQDRSGETQYF TRBJ2-5 once - TRBV23-1 14
TGTGCCAGCAGCCGCGAACAGGCGTTGAACACTGAAGCTTTCTTT CASSREQALNTEAFF TRBJ1-1 - - TRBV14 15
TGTGCCAGTAGTCAGCCCGGGTCTGGAAACACCATATATTTT CASSQPGSGNTIYF TRBJ1-3 - - TRBV19 14
TGTGCCAGCAGCTTCACCCTCGGGGGAATTGGGGAAAAACTGTTTTTT CASSFTLGGIGEKLFF TRBJ1-4 - - TRBV11-3 16
TGTGCCAGCAGCTTCCGGGACGCGGGATACAATGAGCAGTTCTTC CASSFRDAGYNEQFF TRBJ2-1 few - TRBV11-3 15
TGCGCCAGCAGCTTGGTCACCTCTGGGGCCAACGTCCTGACTTTC CASSLVTSGANVLTF TRBJ2-6 - - TRBV5-1 15
TGTGCCAGCAGCTTGGCGCAGGGGCTCTCTGGAAACACCATATATTTT CASSLAQGLSGNTIYF TRBJ1-3 - - TRBV11-3 16
TGTGCCAGCAGCTTAGCCCGGGGGGGGGCGAGTGAAAAACTGTTTTTT CASSLARGGASEKLFF TRBJ1-4 - - TRBV7-6 16
TGTGCCAGCAGCTTAGGGGGGGTAAGACAGGGTTCGACTGAAGCTTTCTTT CASSLGGVRQGSTEAFF TRBJ1-1 - TRBD1 TRBV11-3 17
TGTGCCAGTAGTGTACAGGTCCCCTATGGCTACACCTTC CASSVQVPYGYTF TRBJ1-2 - - TRBV19 13
TGTGCCAGCAGCTTGATCGGGCGGCCGTCTGGAAACACCATATATTTT CASSLIGRPSGNTIYF TRBJ1-3 few - TRBV11-3 16
TGTGCCAGCAGCTTAGGGATGAGCAATCAGCCCCAGCATTTT CASSLGMSNQPQHF TRBJ1-5 few - TRBV11-3 14
TGTGCCAGCTCACCACCGGGACAGGGCCTGAACTATGGCTACACCTTC CASSPPGQGLNYGYTF TRBJ1-2 - TRBD1 TRBV18 16
TGTGCCAGCAGTTTACCCTTAATAAAAACCCCAGCTTTCTTT CASSLPLIKTPAFF TRBJ1-1 - - TRBV28 14
TGTGCCAGTAAAAGGGCAGTAGGGGGTTCCTACGAGCAGTACTTC CASKRAVGGSYEQYF TRBJ2-7 - - TRBV19 15
TGCGCCAGCAGCTCCGCAGGGAGGTTGAACACTGAAGCTTTCTTT CASSSAGRLNTEAFF TRBJ1-1 - - TRBV5-1 15
TGTGCCTGGAGCGGACAGGGAATTCCTGCTGAAGCTTTCTTT CAWSGQGIPAEAFF TRBJ1-1 once TRBD1 TRBV30 14
TGTGCCACCGCTGAGGGTGGGCGGCAGTTCTTC CATAEGGRQFF TRBJ2-1 - - TRBV12-5 11
TGTGCCAGCAGCCCGCGAGGGGTTAGCACAGATACGCAGTATTTT CASSPRGVSTDTQYF TRBJ2-3 - - TRBV11-3 15
TGTGCCAGTAGCAATATGGACAGGGGCGAGCAGTACTTC CASSNMDRGEQYF TRBJ2-7 - TRBD1 TRBV19 13
TGTGCCAGCTCACCGACAGGGGGAAACACTGAAGCTTTCTTT CASSPTGGNTEAFF TRBJ1-1 - TRBD1 TRBV18 14
TGTGCCAGCAGCTTACGGGCTAGCGGGAGTTCAGATACGCAGTATTTT CASSLRASGSSDTQYF TRBJ2-3 - TRBD2 TRBV11-3 16
TGTGCCAGCAGGGAAACAGGGACGAAGAACACTGAAGCTTTCTTT CASRETGTKNTEAFF TRBJ1-1 few - TRBV11-3 15
TGCGCCAGCAGCTTAGGGTCTCAACAAGAGACCCAGTACTTC CASSLGSQQETQYF TRBJ2-5 - - TRBV5-1 14
TGTGCCAGCAGCTCCCCAAGGGGTACCGGGGAGCTGTTTTTT CASSSPRGTGELFF TRBJ2-2 once - TRBV11-3 14
TGCGCCAGCAGCGACACAGGGGTAAAGTCTGAAGCTTTCTTT CASSDTGVKSEAFF TRBJ1-1 - TRBD1 TRBV5-1 14
TGTGCCAGCAGCTCCGACCCGGGGGGAAAATATGGCTACACCTTC CASSSDPGGKYGYTF TRBJ1-2 - - TRBV11-3 15
TGTGCCAGCAGCTTAGGATTGTTCGGAAACACCATATATTTT CASSLGLFGNTIYF TRBJ1-3 - - TRBV7-1 14
TGCGCCAGCAGCCAAGATGGATGGCCTAATGAAAAATTGTTTTTT CASSQDGWPNEKLFF TRBJ1-4 - - TRBV23-1 15
TGTGCCAGTAGTACAGGGGGGACAGGGCAGAGCGGCTATGGCTACACCTTC CASSTGGTGQSGYGYTF TRBJ1-2 - TRBD1 TRBV19 17
TGTGCCAGCAGTTACGGGGGGACTAGCGGCACAGATACGCAGTATTTT CASSYGGTSGTDTQYF TRBJ2-3 - TRBD2 TRBV6-8 16
TGTGCCAGCAGTTCGCCCAGGGATTCTAACTATGGCTACACCTTC CASSSPRDSNYGYTF TRBJ1-2 - - TRBV6-8 15
TGTGCCAGCAGCTCCGGCAACTATGGCTACACCTTC CASSSGNYGYTF TRBJ1-2 - - TRBV14 12
TGTGCCAGCAGCTTAGTCTCGGCGGAGTACAAGCTGTTTTTT CASSLVSAEYKLFF TRBJ2-2 - - TRBV11-3 14
TGTGCCAGCAGTTACCTCGGCCAACCGATGAAGACCCAGTACTTC CASSYLGQPMKTQYF TRBJ2-5 - - TRBV6-8 15
TGTGCTAGTGGTTTTGGGGAAAAACTGTTTTTT CASGFGEKLFF TRBJ1-4 once - TRBV12-5 11
TGTGCCAGCAGCCAACGGCAGCGGGCGGGGGAGCTGTTTTTT CASSQRQRAGELFF TRBJ2-2 - - TRBV14 14
TGTGCCAGCAGTGGTGGCGGGGGGCACCTATATTTCTTC CASSGGGGHLYFF TRBJ2-1 - TRBD2 TRBV6-8 13
TGTGCCAGCAGTTTCCGTCAGGAAGATACGCAGTATTTT CASSFRQEDTQYF TRBJ2-3 - - TRBV6-8 13
TGTGCCAGCAGCTTTGCGCGGACTAGCGGGAAATTCCAAGAGACCCAGTACTTC CASSFARTSGKFQETQYF TRBJ2-5 - - TRBV12-1 18
TGTGCCAGCAGTTTGTTTGGGGAGACAACTAATGAAAAACTGTTTTTT CASSLFGETTNEKLFF TRBJ1-4 - - TRBV28 16
TGTGCCAGCAGTTACTCCAGGTCCGAGAACACTGAAGCTTTCTTT CASSYSRSENTEAFF TRBJ1-1 - - TRBV6-7 15
TGTGCCAGCATCGAGACTAGCGGATATAGCACAGATACGCAGTATTTT CASIETSGYSTDTQYF TRBJ2-3 once TRBD2 TRBV11-3 16
TGTGCCAGCACCCCTACTAGCGGGAGGGCCGTCGGGGAGCTGTTTTTT CASTPTSGRAVGELFF TRBJ2-2 - TRBD2 TRBV12-5 16
TGTGCCAGCTCACAACTAGCGGGCCTGGCTGGGGAGCAGTTCTTC CASSQLAGLAGEQFF TRBJ2-1 - TRBD2 TRBV18 15
TGTGCCAGCAGCCAGGGGGTGGACCGCACTGAAGCTTTCTTT CASSQGVDRTEAFF TRBJ1-1 - TRBD1 TRBV11-3 14
TGTGCCACCAACAGGGACCCCCACAATGAGCAGTTCTTC CATNRDPHNEQFF TRBJ2-1 - - TRBV6-8 13
TGTGCCAGCAGTTCGAGTTACAGGGATTGGAGCAATCAGCCCCAGCATTTT CASSSSYRDWSNQPQHF TRBJ1-5 - - TRBV6-8 17